This T cell receptor (beta chain) comes out of a study of T-cell reconstitution after alpha-beta-depleted transplantation in children. A TCRbeta library incorporating unique molecular identifiers was prepared. TCRdb independently ran MiXCR on the PCR reads; one entry per CDR3 protein. Here the sample spans roughly 500,000 distinct CDR3 sequences, under 15% being singletons. V was cut by 4 bases and J by 7 bases, with 12 bases left in between. Germline CDR1 is SGHRS and CDR2 is YFSETQ. The CDR3 sequence is 13 residues long. The TCR was taken from a human donor who donated a stem cell graft to a child with combined immunodeficiency. The sample consisted of PBMCs from the stem cell graft donor, taken from the stem cell graft. This rearrangement joins TRBV5-1 to TRBJ2-1; no clear D gene. The CDR3 nucleotides are TGCGCCAGCAGCCCGGCCGGGTTGAATGAGCAGTTCTTC. Its translation is CASSPAGLNEQFF.